These 20 T cell receptor beta chains were all obtained from the same sample, sequenced in a study of T cell repertoires in cytomegalovirus infection. TCRdb reanalysed the reads using MiXCR and keeps one entry per CDR3 protein. The sample holds under 600,000 distinct CDR3 sequences, 16% seen once. The sequenced sample was CD8+ T cells from PBMCs. The receptors stem from a human donor in good health (CMV status not recorded). Some clones in this sample may be carry-over from other donors' samples.

For this clonotype: Just one base apart from a much larger clone, this may be a read error. The V call is TRBV27, the J call TRBJ2-7; 9 bases agree with TRBD2. This CDR3 is built from 16 residues. Per germline, CDR1 MNHEY and CDR2 SMNVEV (reference sequence). The CDR3 nucleotides read TGTGCCAACAGTTTGGCTAGCGGGACGGTAATGCACGAGCAGTACTTC. Residues: CANSLASGTVMHEQYF.

The chain couples TRBV27 to TRBJ1-2; 7 nucleotides agree with TRBD1. Germline trimming cut 1 base from V and 2 bases from J; bases unmatched to any gene: 7. The CDR3 extends over 16 amino acids. Per the germline V gene, CDR1 is MNHEY and CDR2 is SMNVEV (reference sequence). In DNA form, the CDR3 reads TGTGCCAGCAGTTTATGGGGGACAGCAACGAACTATGGCTACACCTTC. Its translation: CASSLWGTATNYGYTF.

Many counts were recorded for this clonotype. This rearrangement joins TRBV7-2 to TRBJ2-3, with 7 bases that match TRBD2. Germline trimming cut 0 bases from V and 5 bases from J; bases unmatched to any gene: 11. The CDR3 runs to 17 residues. Germline V lookup: CDR1 SGHTA, CDR2 FQGNSA. The CDR3 DNA is TGTGCCAGCAGCTTAGCGGGTGGCGGGAGAATAGGAGATACGCAGTATTTT. Protein product: CASSLAGGGRIGDTQYF. Complete variable domain (other parts from reference TRBV7-2 and TRBJ2-3): GAGVSQSPSNKVTEKGKDVELRCDPISGHTALYWYRQSLGQGLEFLIYFQGNSAPDKSGLPSDRFSAERTGGSVSTLTIQRTQQEDSAVYLCASSLAGGGRIGDTQYFGPGTRLTVL.

Ten or more counts support this clonotype. The rearrangement uses TRBV11-2 and TRBJ1-5; D gene ambiguous. Looked up from germline, CDR1 is SGHAT and CDR2 is FQNNGV. Between the trimmed V and J ends, which lost 2 bases and 2 bases, there was a span of 10 bases. This CDR3 has 15 residues. CDR3: CASSLLSGGNQPQHF. The CDR3 bases are TGTGCCAGCAGCTTACTATCCGGGGGCAATCAGCCCCAGCATTTT.

The chain carries TRBV27 and TRBJ2-3; D may be TRBD2 (6 bases). This CDR3 has 12 amino acids. The V end was cut by 7 bases, the J end by 6 bases, with 11 bases between. CDR1 is MNHEY, CDR2 SMNVEV, per germline (reference sequence). Here the CDR3 reads CASTQGGDTQYF. Here the CDR3 DNA reads TGTGCCAGCACCCAAGGAGGGGATACGCAGTATTTT.

The chain links TRBV7-9 to TRBJ2-7; perhaps TRBD1 as D (6 bases). Deletions cut 5 bases from V and 1 base from J, with 18 bases between. CDR3 length equals 16 residues. The germline CDR1 and CDR2 sequences are SEHNR and FQNEAQ (reference sequence). The CDR3 DNA sequence: TGTGCCAGCAGCATACCAAGCGGCAGGGGATCCTACGAGCAGTACTTC. As protein: CASSIPSGRGSYEQYF.

The V call is TRBV9, the J call TRBJ2-3, with 11 positions matching TRBD2. The CDR3 is 15 residues long. Germline loops: CDR1 SGDLS, CDR2 YYNGEE. V shed 3 bases, J shed 5 bases, and the junction held 5 bases outside the gene matches. DNA for the CDR3: TGTGCCAGCAGCGATAGCGGGAGGGCTAGAGATACGCAGTATTTT. Residues: CASSDSGRARDTQYF.

The CDR3 loop reads CASSREVPNCEQYF. CDR3 in DNA: TGTGCCAGCAGTCGGGAAGTGCCCAACTGCGAGCAGTACTTC. The gene calls are TRBV6-8 and TRBJ2-7, with D perhaps matching TRBD2 (5 bases). The CDR3 runs to 14 residues. Trimming removed 5 bases at V and 6 bases at J, with 17 bases between. The V gene's germline CDR1 is MNHGY and CDR2 SAAAGT.

This clonotype was counted ten times or more. This rearrangement joins TRBV12-3 or TRBV12-4 to TRBJ2-1; D ambiguous. Trimming pared 7 bases from V and 6 bases from J, leaving 22 bases between. CDR3 length equals 16 residues. CDR3 sequence: CASTAPTRPLANEQFF. In nucleotides, the CDR3 is TGTGCCAGCACCGCTCCTACTCGCCCGCTTGCCAATGAGCAGTTCTTC.

This clonotype was seen repeatedly, ten times or more. The genes are TRBV7-8 and TRBJ1-1; D gene unclear. V shed 5 bases and J shed 3 bases, with 13 bases lying between them. The germline gives CDR1 SGHVS, CDR2 FQNEAQ. There are 14 residues in the CDR3. CDR3 protein: CASSHRGRDTEAFF. Here the CDR3 DNA reads TGTGCCAGCAGCCACCGCGGCCGAGACACTGAAGCTTTCTTT. Full variable domain (outside the CDR3, taken from reference TRBV7-8 and TRBJ1-1): GAGVSQSPRYKVAKRGQDVALRCDPISGHVSLFWYQQALGQGPEFLTYFQNEAQLDKSGLPSDRFFAERPEGSVSTLKIQRTQQEDSAVYLCASSHRGRDTEAFFGQGTRLTVV.

This clonotype was counted many times. The chain employs TRBV7-9 and TRBJ2-1, with a possible D match to TRBD2 (6 bases). Per the germline V gene, CDR1 is SEHNR and CDR2 is FQNEAQ (reference sequence). The germline V and J ends were trimmed by 5 bases and 4 bases, with 15 bases remaining between them. The CDR3 sequence is 15 residues long. In DNA, the CDR3 is TGTGCCAGCAGCCCCAAAGCGGGCCCTTACAATGAGCAGTTCTTC. It translates to CASSPKAGPYNEQFF.

This chain links TRBV11-1 with TRBJ2-3, with D unclear. In germline, CDR1 is SGHAT, CDR2 FQDESV (reference sequence). Trimming took off 5 bases at V and 1 base at J, with 10 bases between the two ends. CDR3 length equals 14 residues. The CDR3 protein is CASSPETGTDTQYF. DNA of the CDR3: TGTGCCAGCAGCCCTGAGACCGGCACAGATACGCAGTATTTT.

This clonotype was seen at least ten times. The chain joins TRBV15 to TRBJ2-7; D ambiguous. The CDR3 contains 13 residues. The germline CDR1 and CDR2 sequences are LNHNV and YYDKDF (reference sequence). V lost 9 bases and J lost 5, with 17 bases in between. The CDR3 DNA is TGTGCCACGCGGCAAGTCACGTCTCACGAGCAGTACTTC. Its protein product is CATRQVTSHEQYF.

Many counts were recorded for this clonotype. CDR3 sequence reads: CASSASTGVGAEAFF. The CDR3 nucleotides read TGTGCCAGCAGTGCCTCGACAGGGGTAGGGGCTGAAGCTTTCTTT. The V and J genes are TRBV6-4 and TRBJ1-1; 8 nucleotides align to TRBD1. CDR1 is MRHNA and CDR2 is SNTAGT in the germline V gene. The V segment lost 4 bases and the J segment 6 bases; nucleotides outside the gene matches: 10. The length of the CDR3 is 15 residues.

This clonotype was found many times. The chain couples TRBV6-6 to TRBJ1-4; no clear D gene. The CDR3 is 14 amino acids. The V end was cut by 7 bases, the J end by 8 bases, with 17 bases between. Per germline, CDR1 MNHNY and CDR2 SVGAGI (reference sequence). CDR3 in amino acids: CASTRRGIDEKLFF. The DNA for the CDR3 is TGTGCCAGCACCCGCCGAGGGATTGACGAAAAACTGTTTTTT.

The V and J genes are TRBV10-3 and TRBJ2-7; TRBD2 matches at 12 bases. This CDR3 is built from 15 residues. Germline CDR1 and CDR2: ENHRY and SYGVKD. V lost 6 bases, J lost 5 bases, and 8 bases stayed unmatched. CDR3 nucleotides: TGTGCCATCAGCATACAGACTAGCGGGAGAGACGAGCAGTACTTC. Encoded protein: CAISIQTSGRDEQYF.

The V and J genes are TRBV29-1 and TRBJ2-7, with TRBD1 matching over 10 bases. The CDR3 is 14 amino acids. CDR1 is SQVTM and CDR2 is ANQGSEA in the germline V gene. V lost 4 bases, J lost 12 bases, and 15 bases stayed unmatched. The CDR3 loop reads CSVGGGGQGSWRYF. For the CDR3, the DNA is TGCAGCGTTGGAGGGGGGGGACAGGGGAGTTGGCGGTACTTC.

This clonotype was observed many times. The V gene is TRBV6-5, the J gene TRBJ2-7, with TRBD2 matching over 13 bases. CDR1 is MNHEY, CDR2 SVGAGI, per germline. Trimming at V came to 6 bases and at J to 7 bases, leaving 9 bases not matched to a gene. The CDR3 runs to 15 residues. The CDR3, as DNA: TGTGCCAGCAGCCAGGGACTAGCGGGGACCTGGGAGCAGTACTTC. Its protein is CASSQGLAGTWEQYF.

The sample holds many counts of this clonotype. The chain combines TRBV7-9 with TRBJ1-5; no clear D. CDR1 is SEHNR, CDR2 FQNEAQ, per germline (reference sequence). Trimming removed 5 bases at V and 7 bases at J, with 9 bases between. The CDR3 sequence is 12 residues long. CDR3 sequence: CASSQAGQPQHF. CDR3 DNA sequence: TGTGCCAGCAGCCAAGCGGGCCAGCCCCAGCATTTT.

This clonotype was counted only a few times. This chain links TRBV19 with TRBJ1-2; a weak D match, TRBD1 (6 bases). Trimming stripped 3 bases from V and 4 bases from J, with 12 bases between. Germline values: CDR1 LNHDA, CDR2 SQIVND (reference sequence). The CDR3 sequence is 14 residues long. The CDR3 loop reads CASSISTGLYGYTF. CDR3 sequence (DNA): TGTGCCAGTAGTATTTCCACAGGGCTCTATGGCTACACCTTC.